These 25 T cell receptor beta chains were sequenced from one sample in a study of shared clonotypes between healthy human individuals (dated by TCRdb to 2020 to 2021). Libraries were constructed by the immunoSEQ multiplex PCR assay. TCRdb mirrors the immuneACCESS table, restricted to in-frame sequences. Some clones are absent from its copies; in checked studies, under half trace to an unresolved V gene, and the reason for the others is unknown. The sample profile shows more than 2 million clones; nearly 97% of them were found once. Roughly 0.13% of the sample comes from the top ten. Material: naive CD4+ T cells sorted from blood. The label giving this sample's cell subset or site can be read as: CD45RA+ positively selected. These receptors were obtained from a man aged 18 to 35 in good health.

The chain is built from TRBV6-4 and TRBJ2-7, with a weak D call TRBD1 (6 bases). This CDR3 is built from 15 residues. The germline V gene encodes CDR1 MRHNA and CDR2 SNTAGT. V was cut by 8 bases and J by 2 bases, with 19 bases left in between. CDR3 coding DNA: TGTGCCAGCTGCCGAGGGGACACAAAGACCTACGAGCAGTACTTC. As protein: CASCRGDTKTYEQYF.

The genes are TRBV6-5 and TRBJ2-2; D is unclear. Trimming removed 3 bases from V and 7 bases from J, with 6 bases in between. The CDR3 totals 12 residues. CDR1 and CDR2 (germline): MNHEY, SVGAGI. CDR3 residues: CASSYKGGELFF. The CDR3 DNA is TGTGCCAGCAGTTATAAGGGCGGGGAGCTGTTTTTT.

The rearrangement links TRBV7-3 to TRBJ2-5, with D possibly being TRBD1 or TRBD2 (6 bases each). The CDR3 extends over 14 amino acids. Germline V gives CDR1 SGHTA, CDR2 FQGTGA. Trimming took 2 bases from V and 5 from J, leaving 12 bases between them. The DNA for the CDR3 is TGTGCCAGCAGCTTATCGGGGGCTGGGGAGACCCAGTACTTC. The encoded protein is CASSLSGAGETQYF.

The CDR3 here is CASSQEGTSGGEQFF. The CDR3 nucleotides read TGCGCCAGCAGCCAAGAGGGGACTAGCGGAGGGGAGCAGTTCTTC. V is TRBV4-1 and J is TRBJ2-1, with 11 nucleotides matching TRBD2. The CDR3 has 15 residues. The J segment lost 10 bases and the V segment lost 0 bases, leaving 5 bases of the junction unmatched. Germline CDR1 reads MGHRA; CDR2 reads YSYEKL.

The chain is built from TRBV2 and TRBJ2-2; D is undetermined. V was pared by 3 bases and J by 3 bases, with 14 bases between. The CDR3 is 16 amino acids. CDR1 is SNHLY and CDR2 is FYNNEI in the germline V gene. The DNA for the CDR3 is TGTGCCAGCAGTGAGCCCAATTTTGGGGACACCGGGGAGCTGTTTTTT. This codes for CASSEPNFGDTGELFF.

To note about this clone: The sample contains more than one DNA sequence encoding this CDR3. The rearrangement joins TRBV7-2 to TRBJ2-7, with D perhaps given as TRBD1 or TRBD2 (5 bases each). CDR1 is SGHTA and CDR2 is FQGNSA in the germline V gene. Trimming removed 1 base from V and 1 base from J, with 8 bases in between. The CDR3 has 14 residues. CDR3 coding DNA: TGTGCCAGCAGCTTAGGTGGGGGATCCTACGAGCAGTACTTC. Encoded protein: CASSLGGGSYEQYF. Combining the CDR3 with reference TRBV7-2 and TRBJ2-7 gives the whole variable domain GAGVSQSPSNKVTEKGKDVELRCDPISGHTALYWYRQSLGQGLEFLIYFQGNSAPDKSGLPSDRFSAERTGGSVSTLTIQRTQQEDSAVYLCASSLGGGSYEQYFGPGTRLTVT.

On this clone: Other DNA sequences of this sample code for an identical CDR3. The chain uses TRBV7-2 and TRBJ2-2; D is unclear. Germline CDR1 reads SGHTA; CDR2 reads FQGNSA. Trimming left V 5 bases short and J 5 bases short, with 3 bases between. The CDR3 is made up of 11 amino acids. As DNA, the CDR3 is TGTGCCAGCAGCCCAACCGGGGAGCTGTTTTTT. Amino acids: CASSPTGELFF.

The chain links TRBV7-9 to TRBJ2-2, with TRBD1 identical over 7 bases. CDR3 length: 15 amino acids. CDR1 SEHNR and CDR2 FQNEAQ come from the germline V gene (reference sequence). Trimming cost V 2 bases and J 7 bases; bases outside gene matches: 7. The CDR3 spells CASSLTGQIVGELFF. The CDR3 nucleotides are TGTGCCAGCAGCTTAACGGGACAGATCGTCGGGGAGCTGTTTTTT. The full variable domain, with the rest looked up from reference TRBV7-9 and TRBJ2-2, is DTGVSQNPRHKITKRGQNVTFRCDPISEHNRLYWYRQTLGQGPEFLTYFQNEAQLEKSRLLSDRFSAERPKGSFSTLEIQRTEQGDSAMYLCASSLTGQIVGELFFGEGSRLTVL.

The CDR3 DNA follows: TGTGCCAGCACCCTAGCGGGAGGGTTTTCAGATACGCAGTATTTT. Encoded protein: CASTLAGGFSDTQYF. The chain recombines TRBV2 with TRBJ2-3; 12 nucleotides match TRBD2. Germline V gene lookup returns CDR1 SNHLY and CDR2 FYNNEI. V trimming: 7 bases; J trimming: 4 bases; junction bases outside the gene matches: 6. CDR3 length equals 15 residues.

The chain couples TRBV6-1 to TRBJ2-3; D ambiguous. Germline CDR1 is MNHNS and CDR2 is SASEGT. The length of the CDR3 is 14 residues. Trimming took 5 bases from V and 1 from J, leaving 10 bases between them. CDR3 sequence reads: CASSPSEGTDTQYF. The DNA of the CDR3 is TGTGCCAGCAGTCCCTCCGAGGGCACAGATACGCAGTATTTT.

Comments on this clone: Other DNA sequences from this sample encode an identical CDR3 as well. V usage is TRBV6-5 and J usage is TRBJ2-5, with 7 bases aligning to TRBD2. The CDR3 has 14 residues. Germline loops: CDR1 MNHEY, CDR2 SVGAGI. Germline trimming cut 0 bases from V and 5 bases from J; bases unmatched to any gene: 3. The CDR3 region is CASSYSGGRETQYF. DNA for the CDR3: TGTGCCAGCAGTTACTCGGGAGGGCGGGAGACCCAGTACTTC.

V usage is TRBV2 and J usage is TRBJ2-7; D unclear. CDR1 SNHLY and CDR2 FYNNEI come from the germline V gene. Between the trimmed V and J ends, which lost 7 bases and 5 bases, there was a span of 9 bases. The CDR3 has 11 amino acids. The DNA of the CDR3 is TGTGCCAGCAAGACTTCCCACGAGCAGTACTTC. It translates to CASKTSHEQYF.

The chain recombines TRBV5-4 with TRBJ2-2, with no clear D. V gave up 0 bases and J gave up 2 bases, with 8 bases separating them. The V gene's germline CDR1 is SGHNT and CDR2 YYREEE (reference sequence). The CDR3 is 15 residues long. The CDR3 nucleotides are TGTGCCAGCAGCTTGGGGAGATTCAACACCGGGGAGCTGTTTTTT. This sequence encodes CASSLGRFNTGELFF.

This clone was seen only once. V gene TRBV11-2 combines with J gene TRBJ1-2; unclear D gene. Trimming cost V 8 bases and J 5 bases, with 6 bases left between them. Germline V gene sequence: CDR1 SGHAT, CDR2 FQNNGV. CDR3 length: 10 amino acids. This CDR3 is CASGQYGYTF. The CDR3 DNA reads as TGTGCCAGCGGTCAATATGGCTACACCTTC.

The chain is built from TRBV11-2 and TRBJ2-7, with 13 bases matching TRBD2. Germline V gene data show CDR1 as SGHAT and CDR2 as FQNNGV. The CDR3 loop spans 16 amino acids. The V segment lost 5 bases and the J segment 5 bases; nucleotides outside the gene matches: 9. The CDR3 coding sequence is TGTGCCAGCAGCCGAACCGGACTAGCGGGAGAGAACGAGCAGTACTTC. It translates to CASSRTGLAGENEQYF.

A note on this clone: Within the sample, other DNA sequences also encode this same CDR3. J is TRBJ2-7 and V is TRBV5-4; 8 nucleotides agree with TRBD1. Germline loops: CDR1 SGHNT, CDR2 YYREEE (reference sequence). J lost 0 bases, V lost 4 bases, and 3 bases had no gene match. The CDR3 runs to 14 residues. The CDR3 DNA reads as TGTGCCAGCAGCCCCGGGACAGGCTCCTACGAGCAGTACTTC. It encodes CASSPGTGSYEQYF.

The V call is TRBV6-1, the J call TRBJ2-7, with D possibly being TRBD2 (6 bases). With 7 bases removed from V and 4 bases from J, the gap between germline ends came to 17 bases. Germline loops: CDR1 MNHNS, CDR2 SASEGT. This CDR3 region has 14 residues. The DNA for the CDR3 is TGTGCCAGCATGAGAACCGGGACTGGGTACGAGCAGTACTTC. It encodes CASMRTGTGYEQYF.

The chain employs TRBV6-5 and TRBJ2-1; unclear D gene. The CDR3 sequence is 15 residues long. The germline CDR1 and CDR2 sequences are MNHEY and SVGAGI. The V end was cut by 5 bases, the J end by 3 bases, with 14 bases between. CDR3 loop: CASSTSSQDYNEQFF. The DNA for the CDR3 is TGTGCCAGCAGTACCAGTAGCCAGGACTACAATGAGCAGTTCTTC.

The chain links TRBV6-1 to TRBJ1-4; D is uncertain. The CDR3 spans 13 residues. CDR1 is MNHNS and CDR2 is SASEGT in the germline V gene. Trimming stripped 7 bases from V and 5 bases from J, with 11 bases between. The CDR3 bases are TGTGCCAGCAAGGTTTTCGCCAATGAAAAACTGTTTTTT. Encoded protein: CASKVFANEKLFF.

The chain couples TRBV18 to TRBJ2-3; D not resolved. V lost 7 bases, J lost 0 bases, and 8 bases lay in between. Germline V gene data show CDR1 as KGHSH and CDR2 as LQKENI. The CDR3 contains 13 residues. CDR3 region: CASLRSSTDTQYF. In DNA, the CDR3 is TGTGCCAGCTTAAGAAGTAGCACAGATACGCAGTATTTT.

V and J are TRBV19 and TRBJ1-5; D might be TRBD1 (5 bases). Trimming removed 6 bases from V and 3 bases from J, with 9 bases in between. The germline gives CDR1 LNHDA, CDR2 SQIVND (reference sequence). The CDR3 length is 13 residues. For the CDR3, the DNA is TGTGCCAGTAGCACGACAGTCAATCAGCCCCAGCATTTT. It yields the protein CASSTTVNQPQHF.

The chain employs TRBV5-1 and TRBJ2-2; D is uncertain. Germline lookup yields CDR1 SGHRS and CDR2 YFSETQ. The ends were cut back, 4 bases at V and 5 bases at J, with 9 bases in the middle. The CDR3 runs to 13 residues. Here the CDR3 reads CASSHDDTGELFF. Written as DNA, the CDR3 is TGCGCCAGCAGCCATGACGATACCGGGGAGCTGTTTTTT.

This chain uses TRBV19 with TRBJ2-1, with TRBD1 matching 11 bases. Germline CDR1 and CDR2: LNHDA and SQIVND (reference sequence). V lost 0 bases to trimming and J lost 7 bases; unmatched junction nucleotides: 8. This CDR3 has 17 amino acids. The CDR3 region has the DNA TGTGCCAGTAGTATAGAGTCCCGCGGACAGGGGGCTAATGAGCAGTTCTTC. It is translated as CASSIESRGQGANEQFF.

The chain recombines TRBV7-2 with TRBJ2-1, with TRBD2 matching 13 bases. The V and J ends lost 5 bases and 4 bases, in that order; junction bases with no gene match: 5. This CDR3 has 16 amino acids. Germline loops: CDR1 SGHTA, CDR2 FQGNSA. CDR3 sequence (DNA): TGTGCCAGCAGCAAGGTACTAGCGGGAGGGTACAATGAGCAGTTCTTC. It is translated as CASSKVLAGGYNEQFF.

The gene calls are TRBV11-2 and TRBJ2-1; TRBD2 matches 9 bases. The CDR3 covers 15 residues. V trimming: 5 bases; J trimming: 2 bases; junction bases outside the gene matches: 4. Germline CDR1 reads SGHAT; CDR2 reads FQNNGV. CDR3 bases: TGTGCCAGCAGCATTAGCGGGGGTACCTACAATGAGCAGTTCTTC. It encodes CASSISGGTYNEQFF.